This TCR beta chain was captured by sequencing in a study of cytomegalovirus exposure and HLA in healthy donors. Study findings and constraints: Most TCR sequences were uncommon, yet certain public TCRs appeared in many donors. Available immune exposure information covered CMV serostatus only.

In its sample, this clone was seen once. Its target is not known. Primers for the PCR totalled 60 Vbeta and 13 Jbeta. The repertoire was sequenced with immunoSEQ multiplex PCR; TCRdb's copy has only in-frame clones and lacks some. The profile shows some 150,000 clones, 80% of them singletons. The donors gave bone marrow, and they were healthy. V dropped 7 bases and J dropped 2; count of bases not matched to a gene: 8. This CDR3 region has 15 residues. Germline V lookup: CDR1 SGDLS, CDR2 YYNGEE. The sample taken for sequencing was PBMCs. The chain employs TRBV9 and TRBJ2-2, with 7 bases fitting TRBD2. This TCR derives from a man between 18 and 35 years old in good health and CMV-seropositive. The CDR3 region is CASGFGGSNTGELFF. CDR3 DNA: TGTGCCAGCGGTTTCGGGGGGTCAAACACCGGGGAGCTGTTTTTT.